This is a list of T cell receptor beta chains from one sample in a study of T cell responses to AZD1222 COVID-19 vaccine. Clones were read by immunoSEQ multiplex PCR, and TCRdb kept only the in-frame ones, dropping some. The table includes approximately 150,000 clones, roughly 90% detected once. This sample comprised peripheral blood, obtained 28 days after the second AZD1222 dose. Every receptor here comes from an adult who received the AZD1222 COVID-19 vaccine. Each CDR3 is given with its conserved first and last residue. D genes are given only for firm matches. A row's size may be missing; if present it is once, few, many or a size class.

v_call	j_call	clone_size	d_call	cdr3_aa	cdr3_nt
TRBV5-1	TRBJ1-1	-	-	CASTDATGGTEAFF	TGCGCCAGCACGGACGCCACCGGGGGCACTGAAGCTTTCTTT
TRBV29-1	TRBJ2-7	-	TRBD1	CSVARPGQSSYEQYF	TGCAGCGTCGCTCGCCCGGGACAGTCTTCCTACGAGCAGTACTTC
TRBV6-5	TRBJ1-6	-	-	CAGLDGGASNSPLHF	TGTGCCGGGCTTGACGGGGGCGCATCTAATTCACCCCTCCACTTT
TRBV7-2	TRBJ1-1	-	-	CASSRSGTLNTEAFF	TGTGCCAGCAGCAGATCCGGGACATTGAACACTGAAGCTTTCTTT
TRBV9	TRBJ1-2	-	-	CASSVEPTNYGYTF	TGTGCCAGCAGCGTAGAGCCAACTAACTATGGCTACACCTTC
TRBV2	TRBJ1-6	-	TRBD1	CASSEPGQGSRNSPLHF	TGTGCCAGCAGTGAACCGGGACAGGGTTCTCGTAATTCACCCCTCCACTTT
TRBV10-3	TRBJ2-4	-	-	CAISESGDKIAKNIQYF	TGTGCCATCAGTGAGTCGGGGGACAAAATAGCCAAAAACATTCAGTACTTC
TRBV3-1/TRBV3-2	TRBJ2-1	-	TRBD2	CASSQVLAGANEQFF	TGTGCCAGCAGCCAAGTTCTAGCGGGAGCGAATGAGCAGTTCTTC
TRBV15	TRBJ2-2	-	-	CATSEGLVNTGELFF	TGTGCCACCAGCGAGGGACTGGTGAACACCGGGGAGCTGTTTTTT
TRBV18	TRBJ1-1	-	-	CASSPLSRDGTEAFF	TGTGCCAGCTCACCACTTTCCAGGGACGGGACTGAAGCTTTCTTT
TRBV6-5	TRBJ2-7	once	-	CASSTEGSYEQYF	TGTGCCAGTTCGACAGAAGGCTCCTACGAGCAGTACTTC
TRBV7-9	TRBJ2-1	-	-	CASSGRRVVGANEQFF	TGTGCCAGCAGCGGAAGAAGGGTAGTGGGGGCCAATGAGCAGTTCTTC
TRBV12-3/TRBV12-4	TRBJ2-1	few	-	CASSLDSYNEQFF	TGTGCCAGCAGCCTCGACAGCTACAATGAGCAGTTCTTC
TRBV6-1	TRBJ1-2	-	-	CASSSGENYGYTF	TGTGCCAGCAGCTCAGGGGAAAACTATGGCTACACCTTC
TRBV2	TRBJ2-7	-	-	CASRDGSYEQYF	TGTGCCAGCAGGGACGGGAGCTACGAGCAGTACTTC
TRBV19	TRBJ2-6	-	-	CASSIVAGQLSGANVLTF	TGTGCCAGTAGTATAGTGGCGGGACAGCTCTCTGGGGCCAACGTCCTGACTTTC
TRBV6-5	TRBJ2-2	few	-	CASSYGASVTGELFF	TGTGCCAGCAGTTACGGGGCTAGCGTCACCGGGGAGCTGTTTTTT
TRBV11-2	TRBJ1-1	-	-	CASSYGRGDGTEAFF	TGTGCCAGCAGCTACGGAAGGGGCGACGGGACTGAAGCTTTCTTT
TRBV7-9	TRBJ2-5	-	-	CASRPPQLETQYF	TGTGCCAGCAGACCCCCCCAGTTGGAGACCCAGTACTTC
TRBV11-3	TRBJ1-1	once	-	CASSPGGAGLYTEAFF	TGTGCCAGCAGCCCCGGGGGGGCAGGACTTTACACTGAAGCTTTCTTT
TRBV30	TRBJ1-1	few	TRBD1	CAWKTPGQVSEAFF	TGTGCCTGGAAAACTCCGGGACAGGTGTCTGAAGCTTTCTTT
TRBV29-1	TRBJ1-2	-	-	CSVQDSSYGYTF	TGCAGCGTTCAGGACAGCTCCTATGGCTACACCTTC
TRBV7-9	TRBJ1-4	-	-	CASSLTDEVEKLFF	TGTGCCAGCAGCTTAACAGATGAGGTTGAAAAACTGTTTTTT
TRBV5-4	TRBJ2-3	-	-	CASSPLTSTDTQYF	TGTGCCAGCAGCCCCCTCACTAGCACAGATACGCAGTATTTT
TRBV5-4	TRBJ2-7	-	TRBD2	CATSTSGGSYEQYF	TGTGCCACCTCAACTAGCGGAGGCTCCTACGAGCAGTACTTC
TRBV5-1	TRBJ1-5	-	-	CASSPAGDSHQPQHF	TGCGCCAGCAGCCCCGCGGGAGATTCCCATCAGCCCCAGCATTTT
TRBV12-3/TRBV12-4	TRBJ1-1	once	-	CASSLAGNTEAFF	TGTGCCAGCAGTTTAGCAGGGAACACTGAAGCTTTCTTT
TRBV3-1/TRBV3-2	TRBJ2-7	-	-	CASSQTRYEQYF	TGTGCCAGCAGCCAGACGAGGTACGAGCAGTACTTC